The 13 T cell receptor beta chains below were found in one sample sequenced in a study of blood T cell repertoires in COVID-19. The data were produced by immunoSEQ multiplex PCR, yet TCRdb's version contains in-frame clones alone and is incomplete. The sample lists about 54,000 clones; roughly 80% were seen once. The specimen was peripheral blood. The origin of the receptors is a human donor in a cohort sampled during active COVID-19.

V gene TRBV4-3 combines with J gene TRBJ1-6, with 11 nucleotides matching TRBD1. Germline CDR1 is LGHNA and CDR2 is YSLEER. V dropped 3 bases and J dropped 4; count of bases not matched to a gene: 8. The CDR3 contains 18 residues. CDR3 region: CASSQTRTGGSYNSPLHF. The DNA for the CDR3 is TGCGCCAGCAGCCAGACTAGGACAGGGGGCTCTTATAATTCACCCCTCCACTTT.

V usage is TRBV30 and J usage is TRBJ1-4, with 7 nucleotides matching TRBD1. CDR1 and CDR2 (germline): GTSNPN, SVGIG (reference sequence). The length of the CDR3 is 13 residues. Trimming at V came to 2 bases and at J to 7 bases, leaving 4 bases not matched to a gene. This CDR3 reads CAWSRGGPEKLFF. In DNA, the CDR3 is TGTGCCTGGAGTAGAGGGGGCCCTGAAAAACTGTTTTTT.

The chain carries TRBV28 and TRBJ1-6, with D perhaps matching TRBD1 (5 bases). Trimming took 10 bases from V and 7 from J, leaving 17 bases between them. Germline lookup yields CDR1 MDHEN and CDR2 SYDVKM. The CDR3 has 14 residues. Here the CDR3 reads CATRRDARNSPLHF. CDR3 coding DNA: TGTGCCACGAGGCGGGACGCGAGAAATTCACCCCTCCACTTT.

The CDR3 coding sequence is TGTGCCATCAAAGCGGGGGCCTCCACAGATACGCAGTATTTT. Residues: CAIKAGASTDTQYF. The chain employs TRBV10-3 and TRBJ2-3; 8 bases are shared with TRBD2. The CDR3 loop spans 14 amino acids. CDR1 is ENHRY and CDR2 is SYGVKD in the germline V gene. J was trimmed by 2 bases and V by 7 bases; bases with no gene match: 5.

This clone was recorded a few times. This chain uses TRBV5-5 with TRBJ2-7; 7 bases are shared with TRBD1. CDR1 SGHKS and CDR2 YYEKEE come from the germline V gene (reference sequence). The CDR3 loop spans 13 amino acids. The J segment lost 5 bases and the V segment lost 2 bases, leaving 4 bases of the junction unmatched. CDR3 sequence reads: CASSFQGDDEQYF. The CDR3 nucleotides are TGTGCCAGCAGCTTTCAGGGGGACGACGAGCAGTACTTC.

This clone turned up a few times. V gene TRBV30 combines with J gene TRBJ1-6, with a tentative D call TRBD1 (5 bases). Trimming stripped 0 bases from V and 6 bases from J, with 9 bases between. This CDR3 has 14 amino acids. Germline V gene sequence: CDR1 GTSNPN, CDR2 SVGIG (reference sequence). CDR3 DNA: TGTGCCTGGAGTGTATTGGGGGGTAATTCACCCCTCCACTTT. This encodes CAWSVLGGNSPLHF.

The rearrangement joins TRBV30 to TRBJ1-4, with 7 bases fitting TRBD1. Germline CDR1 and CDR2: GTSNPN and SVGIG (reference sequence). CDR3 length equals 15 residues. The J segment lost 3 bases and the V segment lost 4 bases, leaving 8 bases of the junction unmatched. The DNA for the CDR3 is TGTGCCTGGAAGACAGGGCGAGTAGCTAATGAAAAACTGTTTTTT. Encoded protein: CAWKTGRVANEKLFF.

On this clone: The sample contains more than one DNA sequence encoding this CDR3. The CDR3: CASRGRDSSYEQYF. CDR3 sequence (DNA): TGTGCCAGTAGAGGGCGGGACAGTTCCTACGAGCAGTACTTC. This chain links TRBV19 with TRBJ2-7; tentative D call: TRBD1 (7 bases). The CDR3 is 14 residues long. Trimming took off 6 bases at V and 1 base at J, with 13 bases between the two ends. CDR1 LNHDA and CDR2 SQIVND come from the germline V gene (reference sequence).

V usage is TRBV10-3 and J usage is TRBJ2-2; TRBD1 aligns across 7 bases. The ends lost 4 bases at V and 0 bases at J; junction bases unmatched: 14. The CDR3 length is 19 residues. Germline CDR1 ENHRY, CDR2 SYGVKD. CDR3 sequence reads: CAISVRQGWRSTNTGELFF. The CDR3 DNA reads TGTGCCATCAGTGTCCGACAGGGTTGGCGTTCGACGAACACCGGGGAGCTGTTTTTT.

This sequence joins TRBV14 and TRBJ2-1, with 10 bases identical to TRBD2. The junction had 11 bases not matched to a gene; V was cut back by 4 bases and J by 11 bases. Germline CDR1 is SGHDN and CDR2 is FVKESK. The CDR3 is 15 amino acids. CDR3 nucleotide sequence: TGTGCCAGCAGCCCCCTTCGAAGTAGCGGGGGGAAGCAGTTCTTC. This translates into CASSPLRSSGGKQFF.

The gene calls are TRBV4-3 and TRBJ2-2, with D tentatively TRBD1 (6 bases). Germline V gene data show CDR1 as LGHNA and CDR2 as YSLEER. V was clipped by 0 bases and J by 6 bases, with 14 bases between them. The CDR3 is 16 amino acids. CDR3 residues: CASSQDTGLRSGELFF. CDR3 nucleotide sequence: TGCGCCAGCAGCCAAGATACAGGGCTACGCTCCGGGGAGCTGTTTTTT.

The CDR3, as DNA: TGTGCCAGCAGTTCCCCACAGGTCAGCTATGGCTACACCTTC. Its translation: CASSSPQVSYGYTF. The genes are TRBV6-2 or TRBV6-3 and TRBJ1-2, with D possibly being TRBD1 (5 bases). The CDR3 runs to 14 residues. CDR1 is MNHEY and CDR2 is SVGEGT in the germline V gene. Deletions cut 4 bases from V and 4 bases from J, with 13 bases between.

CDR3 coding DNA: TGTGCCAGCAGCCGAGACAGGGACGGCGAGCAGTACTTC. Protein sequence: CASSRDRDGEQYF. V is TRBV5-4 and J is TRBJ2-7, with 7 bases lining up with TRBD1. Germline V gene sequence: CDR1 SGHNT, CDR2 YYREEE (reference sequence). The CDR3 extends over 13 amino acids. After removal of 4 bases from V and 6 bases from J, the junction contained 7 bases not matched to a gene.